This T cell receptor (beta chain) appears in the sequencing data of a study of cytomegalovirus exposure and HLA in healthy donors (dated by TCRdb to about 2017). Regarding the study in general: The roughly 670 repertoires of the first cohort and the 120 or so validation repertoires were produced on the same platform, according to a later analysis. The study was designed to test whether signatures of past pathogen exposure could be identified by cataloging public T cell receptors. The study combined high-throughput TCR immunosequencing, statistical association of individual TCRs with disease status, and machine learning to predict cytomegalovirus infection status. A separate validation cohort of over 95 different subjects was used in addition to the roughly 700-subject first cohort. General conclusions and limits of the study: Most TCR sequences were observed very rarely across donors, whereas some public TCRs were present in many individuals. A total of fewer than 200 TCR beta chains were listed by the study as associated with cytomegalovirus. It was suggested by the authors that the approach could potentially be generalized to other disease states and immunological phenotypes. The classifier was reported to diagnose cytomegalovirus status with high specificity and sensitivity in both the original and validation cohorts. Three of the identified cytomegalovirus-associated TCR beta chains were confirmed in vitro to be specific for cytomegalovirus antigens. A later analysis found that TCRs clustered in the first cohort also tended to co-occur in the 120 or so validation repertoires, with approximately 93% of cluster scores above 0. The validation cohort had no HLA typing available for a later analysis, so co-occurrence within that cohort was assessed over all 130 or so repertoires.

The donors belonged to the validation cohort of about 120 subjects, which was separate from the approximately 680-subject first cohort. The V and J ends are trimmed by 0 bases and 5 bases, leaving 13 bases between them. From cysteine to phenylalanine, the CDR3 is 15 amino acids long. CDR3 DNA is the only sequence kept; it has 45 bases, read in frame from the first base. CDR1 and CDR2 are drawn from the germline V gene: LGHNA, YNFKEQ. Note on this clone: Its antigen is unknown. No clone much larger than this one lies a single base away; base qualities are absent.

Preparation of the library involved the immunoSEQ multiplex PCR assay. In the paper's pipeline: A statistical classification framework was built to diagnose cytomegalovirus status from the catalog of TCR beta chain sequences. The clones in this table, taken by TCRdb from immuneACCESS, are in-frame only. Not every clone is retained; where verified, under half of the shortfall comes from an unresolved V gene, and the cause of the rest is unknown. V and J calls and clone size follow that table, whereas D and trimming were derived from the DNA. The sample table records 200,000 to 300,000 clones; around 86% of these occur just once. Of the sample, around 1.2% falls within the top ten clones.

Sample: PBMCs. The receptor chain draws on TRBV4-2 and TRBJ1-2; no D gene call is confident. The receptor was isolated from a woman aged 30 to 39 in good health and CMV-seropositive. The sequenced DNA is TGTGCCAGCAGCCAAGATTGGTTCGGGGAATATGGCTACACCTTC. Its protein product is CASSQDWFGEYGYTF.